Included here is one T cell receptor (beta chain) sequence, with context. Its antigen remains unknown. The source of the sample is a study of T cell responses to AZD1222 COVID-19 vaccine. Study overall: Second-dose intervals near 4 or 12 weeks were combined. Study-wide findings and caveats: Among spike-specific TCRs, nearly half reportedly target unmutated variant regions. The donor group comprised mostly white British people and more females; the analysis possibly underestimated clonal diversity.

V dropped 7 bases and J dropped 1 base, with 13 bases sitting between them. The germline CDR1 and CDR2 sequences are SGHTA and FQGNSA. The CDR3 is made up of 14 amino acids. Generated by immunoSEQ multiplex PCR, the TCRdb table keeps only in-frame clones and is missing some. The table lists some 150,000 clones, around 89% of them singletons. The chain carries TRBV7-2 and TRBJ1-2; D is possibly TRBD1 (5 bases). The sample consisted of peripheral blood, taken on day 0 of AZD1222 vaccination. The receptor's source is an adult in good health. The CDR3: CASTHGGINYGYTF. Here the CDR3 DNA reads TGTGCCAGCACTCACGGGGGGATTAACTATGGCTACACCTTC.